Listed below are T cell receptor beta chains from one sample, sequenced in a study of Graves' ophthalmopathy and Graves' hyperthyroidism. MiXCR, run by TCRdb on the multiplex PCR reads, gives a single entry per CDR3 protein. The sample includes some 160,000 distinct CDR3 sequences, 39% of them seen just once. Sequencing was carried out using peripheral blood. These receptors came from a man younger than 40 with Graves' ophthalmopathy. Each CDR3 is given with its conserved first and last residue. Fields, in order: J gene, D gene, CDR3 length, V gene, clone size, CDR3 protein, CDR3 DNA. The D gene is left open where the match is weak. Size tells how often a clone was seen (once, few, many) or the class of an expanded clone, and some rows leave it out.

>TRBJ1-1|.|14|TRBV6-2/TRBV6-3|many
CASSYSALVGVAFF
TGTGCCAGCAGTTACTCGGCGTTGGTAGGCGTAGCTTTCTTT
>TRBJ1-5|TRBD1|16|TRBV28|many
CASRDRGLLSNQPQHF
TGTGCCAGCCGGGACAGGGGGCTCCTAAGCAATCAGCCCCAGCATTTT
>TRBJ2-2|.|13|TRBV29-1|many
CSVEGGNTGELFF
TGCAGCGTTGAGGGGGGGAACACCGGGGAGCTGTTTTTT
>TRBJ2-7|.|16|TRBV9|many
CASSHAPGTKKGEQYF
TGTGCCAGCAGTCATGCACCCGGGACCAAAAAGGGCGAGCAGTACTTC
>TRBJ1-1|.|12|TRBV6-1|.
CASREGVTEAFF
TGTGCCAGCAGAGAGGGTGTCACTGAAGCTTTCTTT
>TRBJ1-2|.|16|TRBV28|many
CASSPGPEGPNYGYTF
TGTGCCAGCAGTCCCGGGCCTGAGGGGCCCAACTATGGCTACACCTTC
>TRBJ2-7|TRBD2|16|TRBV20-1|.
CSAGPGLAGGKYEQYF
TGCAGTGCTGGCCCGGGACTAGCGGGAGGAAAGTACGAGCAGTACTTC
>TRBJ2-7|.|18|TRBV27|.
CASSPLLGVSGPTYEQYF
TGTGCCAGCAGTCCATTATTGGGGGTAAGCGGGCCTACCTACGAGCAGTACTTC
>TRBJ1-6|TRBD1|12|TRBV28|many
CASGQGDSPLHF
TGTGCCAGCGGACAGGGTGATTCACCCCTCCACTTT
>TRBJ1-1|.|15|TRBV6-2/TRBV6-3|medium-sized
CASSRVQGLDTEAFF
TGTGCCAGCAGCCGTGTTCAGGGCCTGGACACTGAAGCTTTCTTT
>TRBJ1-6|.|16|TRBV6-5|.
CASSYQKDSYNSPLHF
TGTGCCAGCAGTTACCAAAAGGACAGTTATAATTCACCCCTCCACTTT
>TRBJ2-3|TRBD2|15|TRBV11-2|many
CASSPGLAGMDTQYF
TGTGCCAGCAGCCCGGGACTAGCGGGAATGGATACGCAGTATTTT
>TRBJ1-1|TRBD1|17|TRBV20-1|.
CSARDLKGGSMNTEAFF
TGCAGTGCTAGAGATCTGAAAGGGGGCTCGATGAACACTGAAGCTTTCTTT
>TRBJ1-2|.|15|TRBV7-9|many
CASSLLAGRDYGYTF
TGTGCCAGCAGCTTATTGGCTGGTAGGGACTATGGCTACACCTTC
>TRBJ1-2|.|14|TRBV6-1|.
CASSEGTSAYGYTF
TGTGCCAGCAGTGAAGGGACGAGCGCCTATGGCTACACCTTC
>TRBJ2-7|.|11|TRBV11-2|.
CASSLTKEQYF
TGTGCCAGCAGCTTAACAAAAGAGCAGTACTTC
>TRBJ1-5|TRBD1|15|TRBV20-1|.
CSARTGVLSNQPQHF
TGCAGTGCCCGGACAGGGGTCTTGAGCAATCAGCCCCAGCATTTT
>TRBJ1-5|TRBD1|16|TRBV6-2/TRBV6-3|.
CASSYPGTAGHQPQHF
TGTGCCAGCAGTTATCCCGGGACAGCTGGCCATCAGCCCCAGCATTTT
>TRBJ1-1|.|15|TRBV7-2|many
CASSLAQGMNTEAFF
TGTGCCAGCAGCTTAGCCCAGGGGATGAACACTGAAGCTTTCTTT
>TRBJ1-6|.|14|TRBV12-3/TRBV12-4|many
CASSLQGFNSPLHF
TGTGCCAGCAGTTTACAGGGTTTTAATTCACCCCTCCACTTT
>TRBJ1-2|.|13|TRBV30|many
CAWTFRMGDGYTF
TGTGCCTGGACATTCAGGATGGGGGATGGCTACACCTTC
>TRBJ2-2|TRBD1|15|TRBV25-1|many
CASSERDRVPGELFF
TGTGCCAGCAGTGAACGGGACAGGGTGCCCGGGGAGCTGTTTTTT
>TRBJ2-2|.|15|TRBV12-3/TRBV12-4|.
CASSLWGVETGELFF
TGTGCCAGCAGTTTGTGGGGAGTAGAGACCGGGGAGCTGTTTTTT
>TRBJ1-2|TRBD1|14|TRBV6-2/TRBV6-3|.
CASSFSGTGYGYTF
TGTGCCAGCAGTTTCTCCGGGACAGGTTATGGCTACACCTTC
>TRBJ2-5|TRBD2|17|TRBV12-3/TRBV12-4|few
CASSSSGLAGAQETQYF
TGTGCCAGCAGTTCCTCAGGACTAGCGGGAGCTCAGGAGACCCAGTACTTC
>TRBJ2-5|.|15|TRBV18|many
CASSPPSGAQETQYF
TGTGCCAGCTCACCACCCTCAGGGGCGCAAGAGACCCAGTACTTC
>TRBJ2-2|TRBD2|15|TRBV7-6|.
CASSYYGTSAGELFF
TGTGCCAGCAGCTACTACGGGACTAGTGCCGGGGAGCTGTTTTTT
>TRBJ2-7|TRBD1|17|TRBV18|many
CASSPLTWTGTLYEQYF
TGTGCCAGCTCACCGCTGACTTGGACAGGGACACTCTACGAGCAGTACTTC
>TRBJ1-5|.|13|TRBV3-1|many
CASSQGGSQPQHF
TGTGCCAGCAGCCAAGGGGGAAGTCAGCCCCAGCATTTT
>TRBJ2-7|.|14|TRBV29-1|.
CSVVGSALPYEQYF
TGCAGCGTTGTGGGATCAGCTCTTCCCTACGAGCAGTACTTC
>TRBJ1-1|.|16|TRBV5-1|.
CASSRLTGNSVTEAFF
TGCGCCAGCAGCCGACTTACAGGGAATAGTGTCACTGAAGCTTTCTTT
>TRBJ2-5|TRBD2|15|TRBV20-1|many
CSARDTSGGMETQYF
TGCAGTGCTAGAGATACTAGCGGGGGGATGGAGACCCAGTACTTC
>TRBJ2-2|TRBD2|19|TRBV6-4|many
CASSRRDSGKRDVTGELFF
TGTGCCAGCAGCCGAAGAGATAGCGGGAAACGAGACGTGACCGGGGAGCTGTTTTTT
>TRBJ1-2|.|13|TRBV27|.
CASSLSVWAGCTF
TGTGCCAGCAGTTTATCGGTGTGGGCAGGGTGCACCTTC
>TRBJ2-1|TRBD2|15|TRBV10-3|.
CAISSGLAGGGEQFF
TGTGCCATCAGCTCCGGACTAGCGGGAGGCGGCGAGCAGTTCTTC
>TRBJ2-2|.|16|TRBV7-8|.
CASSFGRPPSTGELFF
TGTGCCAGCAGCTTCGGGCGACCACCCAGCACCGGGGAGCTGTTTTTT
>TRBJ1-5|.|15|TRBV2|.
CASSSPLGGNQPQHF
TGTGCCAGCAGTAGCCCATTGGGGGGAAATCAGCCCCAGCATTTT
>TRBJ1-1|.|13|TRBV6-1|medium-sized
CASSAQSNTEAFF
TGTGCCAGCAGTGCCCAATCGAACACTGAAGCTTTCTTT
>TRBJ1-1|.|11|TRBV6-1|many
CASSTGREAFF
TGTGCCAGCAGTACCGGGAGGGAAGCTTTCTTT
>TRBJ2-2|.|15|TRBV25-1|.
CASSERERDTGELFF
TGTGCCAGCAGTGAACGGGAGAGGGACACCGGGGAGCTGTTTTTT
>TRBJ1-2|.|14|TRBV24-1|many
CATSDSPSIGGYTF
TGTGCCACCAGTGATTCACCCTCCATTGGAGGCTACACCTTC
>TRBJ2-5|TRBD2|17|TRBV6-1|.
CASSESGGARSQETQYF
TGTGCCAGCAGTGAATCGGGGGGTGCCAGGTCACAAGAGACCCAGTACTTC
>TRBJ1-1|.|14|TRBV15|many
CATNRGQGHTEAFF
TGTGCCACCAACCGGGGGCAGGGGCACACTGAAGCTTTCTTT
>TRBJ2-4|TRBD1|12|TRBV28|.
CASSPGQGKPYF
TGTGCCAGCAGTCCCGGACAGGGCAAGCCCTACTTC
>TRBJ1-1|.|14|TRBV27|many
CASRPDRLNTEAFF
TGTGCCAGCAGACCCGACAGGTTGAACACTGAAGCTTTCTTT
>TRBJ1-1|.|13|TRBV2|.
CASPLELNTEAFF
TGTGCCAGCCCCTTGGAGCTGAACACTGAAGCTTTCTTT
>TRBJ1-6|.|14|TRBV6-1|.
CASSQTRGNSPLHF
TGTGCCAGCAGTCAAACAAGGGGTAATTCACCCCTCCACTTT